The T cell receptor (beta chain) described here comes from a study of T cell clonotyping in hematopoietic cell transplantation. Study results and caveats: Recipient TCR diversity dropped after transplant; expanded clonotypes rose from day 30 to 180. Without cell sorting, CD4 versus CD8 contributions remain unresolved.

Worth noting for this clone: Its antigen is not identified.

Germline V gene lookup returns CDR1 SGHTA and CDR2 FQGNSA. Trimming stripped 2 bases from V and 7 bases from J, with 20 bases between. The CDR3 extends over 16 amino acids. Clones were sequenced by immunoSEQ multiplex PCR, and TCRdb holds only the in-frame ones, with some missing. The profile shows approximately 9,000 clones, 97% of them singletons. The receptor was isolated from a male patient over 55 who had an allogeneic stem cell transplant from a related donor, so the T cells may come from the graft donor. Some clones in this sample may be carry-over from other donors' samples. Sequencing used peripheral blood mononuclear cells, obtained 100 days after allogeneic stem cell transplant. This rearrangement joins TRBV7-2 to TRBJ2-5; either TRBD1 or TRBD2 may supply D (5 bases each). This CDR3 reads CASSLRVDQVGRTQYF. In nucleotides, the CDR3 is TGTGCCAGCAGCTTAAGGGTGGACCAGGTGGGACGGACCCAGTACTTC.